A single sample is the source of the 24 T cell receptor beta chains below, sequenced in a study of circulating tumor DNA in untreated peripheral T-cell lymphoma. Using immunoSEQ multiplex PCR, the repertoire was profiled, and TCRdb retains in-frame clones only, with some absent. The sample has thousands of clones, about 70% seen once. The specimen sequenced was tumor tissue. The origin of the receptors is a human donor with peripheral T-cell lymphoma.

The chain couples TRBV4-1 to TRBJ1-2; the D gene is possibly TRBD1 (6 bases). The CDR3 has 15 residues. Germline V CDR1 and CDR2: MGHRA, YSYEKL. V gave up 1 base and J gave up 5 bases, with 14 bases separating them. The CDR3 protein is CASSQGIQGSYGYTF. CDR3 in DNA: TGCGCCAGCAGCCAAGGGATTCAGGGGTCTTATGGCTACACCTTC.

The rearrangement joins TRBV29-1 to TRBJ2-1; 10 bases are shared with TRBD2. This CDR3 is built from 15 residues. J gave up 9 bases and V 6 bases, and 14 bases lay outside the gene matches. The V gene's germline CDR1 is SQVTM and CDR2 ANQGSEA. CDR3 sequence (DNA): TGCAGCGTCGAAAAAGCGGGAGGGCCCTTGTCTGAGCAGTTCTTC. Amino acid sequence: CSVEKAGGPLSEQFF.

V gene TRBV5-1 combines with J gene TRBJ2-1; maybe TRBD2 (6 bases). Germline values: CDR1 SGHRS, CDR2 YFSETQ. The V end was cut by 5 bases, the J end by 5 bases, with 14 bases between. The CDR3 is 14 amino acids. This CDR3 reads CASRPGLGDNEQFF. CDR3 coding DNA: TGCGCCAGCAGACCGGGACTGGGGGACAATGAGCAGTTCTTC.

This clone was picked up a small number of times. The chain has TRBV15 and TRBJ2-2; 7 positions match TRBD1. CDR1 and CDR2 from the germline V gene are LNHNV and YYDKDF (reference sequence). V lost 1 base and J lost 3; bases outside the gene matches: 11. The length of the CDR3 is 18 residues. The chain's CDR3 is CATSRGDTGDADTGELFF. CDR3 in DNA: TGTGCCACCAGCAGAGGAGACACAGGGGACGCGGACACCGGGGAGCTGTTTTTT.

About this clone: No DNA is shown, since the ends of the CDR3 on it are uncertain; the CDR3 is the one TCRdb lists. The gene calls are TRBV11-3 and TRBJ1-2. The CDR3 is made up of 15 amino acids, end residues included. Looked up from germline, CDR1 is SGHNT and CDR2 is YENEEA. The CDR3: CASSFGSGSLYGYIF.

The rearrangement uses TRBV11-3 and TRBJ1-2, with D perhaps TRBD1 (6 bases). The germline V gene encodes CDR1 SGHNT and CDR2 YENEEA. This CDR3 has 15 residues. The V gene lost 5 bases and the J gene lost 4 bases, with 17 bases spanning the gap. The CDR3 sequence is CASSLLQGWGYGYTF. The CDR3 DNA reads TGTGCCAGCAGCCTTCTCCAGGGGTGGGGCTATGGCTACACCTTC.

This clone was recorded a few times. This chain links TRBV6-8 with TRBJ2-2, with unresolved D. CDR3 length equals 12 residues. CDR1 is MNHGY and CDR2 is SAAAGT in the germline V gene. V lost 0 bases and J lost 8, with 4 bases in between. The CDR3 is CASSYSGGELFF. The CDR3 coding sequence is TGTGCCAGCAGTTACTCAGGGGGGGAGCTGTTTTTT.

J is TRBJ2-5 and V is TRBV16, with D unclear. Germline loops: CDR1 KGHSY, CDR2 FQNENV. V lost 6 bases, J lost 5 bases, and 4 bases lay in between. This CDR3 spans 10 amino acids. CDR3: CASSGETQYF. CDR3 coding DNA: TGTGCCAGCAGTGGGGAGACCCAGTACTTC.

This rearrangement joins TRBV7-6 to TRBJ2-7; 9 nucleotides agree with TRBD1. The germline V gene encodes CDR1 SGHVS and CDR2 FNYEAQ. There are 14 residues in the CDR3. V lost 7 bases and J lost 5; bases outside the gene matches: 9. In DNA, the CDR3 is TGTGCCAGCACCCCAGGGACAGGGAGGGACGAGCAGTACTTC. Its translation: CASTPGTGRDEQYF. Full variable domain (remainder filled in from reference TRBV7-6 and TRBJ2-7): GAGVSQSPRYKVTKRGQDVALRCDPISGHVSLYWYRQALGQGPEFLTYFNYEAQQDKSGLPNDRFSAERPEGSISTLTIQRTEQRDSAMYRCASTPGTGRDEQYFGPGTRLTVT.

V usage is TRBV10-3 and J usage is TRBJ2-7, with D tentatively TRBD1 (6 bases). The CDR3 totals 14 residues. Trimming left V 10 bases short and J 2 bases short, with 18 bases between. The germline V gene encodes CDR1 ENHRY and CDR2 SYGVKD. The CDR3 nucleotides read TGTGCCAACATGCTGACAGGATGGACCTACGAGCAGTACTTC. It yields the protein CANMLTGWTYEQYF.

The chain couples TRBV4-1 to TRBJ1-5; D unresolved. The CDR3 is made up of 15 amino acids. The germline gives CDR1 MGHRA, CDR2 YSYEKL. With 3 bases removed from V and 1 base from J, the gap between germline ends came to 10 bases. CDR3: CASSQLERSNQPQHF. For the CDR3, the DNA is TGCGCCAGCAGCCAGCTCGAGAGAAGCAATCAGCCCCAGCATTTT.

The chain is built from TRBV19 and TRBJ2-6; the D call may be TRBD1 or TRBD2 (5 bases each). The CDR3 loop spans 14 amino acids. Germline CDR1 is LNHDA and CDR2 is SQIVND (reference sequence). The germline V and J ends were trimmed by 6 bases and 2 bases, with 8 bases remaining between them. The CDR3 reads CASSVGAGANVLTF. CDR3 nucleotides: TGTGCCAGTAGCGTGGGGGCTGGGGCCAACGTCCTGACTTTC.

By frequency in the sample, this clone is large. The V gene is TRBV11-3, the J gene TRBJ1-5, with D maybe TRBD1 (6 bases). The germline CDR1 and CDR2 sequences are SGHNT and YENEEA. With 4 bases removed from V and 7 bases from J, the gap between germline ends came to 17 bases. The CDR3 extends over 15 amino acids. This CDR3 reads CASSSLWGGTQPQHF. CDR3 sequence (DNA): TGTGCCAGCAGCTCTCTATGGGGAGGGACACAGCCCCAGCATTTT.

V is TRBV18 and J is TRBJ1-2; weak D call: TRBD1 (5 bases). The CDR3 totals 17 residues. The V and J ends lost 1 base and 2 bases respectively, with 17 bases between them. The germline V gene has CDR1 KGHSH and CDR2 LQKENI. The CDR3 DNA reads TGTGCCAGCTCACCACGGGGGTCTTCAGGACCCAACTATGGCTACACCTTC. Translating gives CASSPRGSSGPNYGYTF.

This chain uses TRBV15 with TRBJ1-2; TRBD1 is a possible D gene (6 bases). Germline assignment: CDR1 LNHNV and CDR2 YYDKDF (reference sequence). CDR3 size: 16 residues. Trimming shortened V by 3 bases and J by 2 bases, and 16 bases separated the two germline ends. CDR3 DNA sequence: TGTGCCACCAGCAGCCATGAGACAGGTTCCAACTATGGCTACACCTTC. Its protein product is CATSSHETGSNYGYTF.

This chain links TRBV6-8 with TRBJ2-7, with TRBD2 matching over 8 bases. In germline, CDR1 is MNHGY, CDR2 SAAAGT. The V and J ends lost 5 bases and 3 bases, in that order; junction bases with no gene match: 9. The CDR3 loop spans 15 amino acids. CDR3 sequence reads: CASSLDSGGIYEQYF. The CDR3 DNA follows: TGTGCCAGCAGTCTCGACAGCGGGGGTATCTACGAGCAGTACTTC.

This chain connects TRBV11-3 to TRBJ1-1; the D gene is possibly TRBD1 (5 bases). V lost 4 bases and J 4 bases, leaving 22 bases between the germline ends. Germline values: CDR1 SGHNT, CDR2 YENEEA. This CDR3 has 17 amino acids. The CDR3 DNA reads as TGTGCCAGCAGCTATCCCCGGGCCTCACTGGGGGGCACTGAAGCTTTCTTT. Encoded protein: CASSYPRASLGGTEAFF.

This clone is medium-sized (0.01 to 0.1%) in the sample. The rearrangement links TRBV11-3 to TRBJ2-7, with D tentatively TRBD2 (6 bases). V was clipped by 0 bases and J by 6 bases, with 15 bases between them. Germline assignment: CDR1 SGHNT and CDR2 YENEEA. This CDR3 is built from 15 residues. CDR3: CASSLDYETSGEQYV. In DNA, the CDR3 is TGTGCCAGCAGCTTAGATTACGAGACTAGTGGCGAGCAGTACGTC.

About this clone: The germline gene is not matched at one end of the junction; a read error may be the cause. The rearrangement links TRBV6-8 to TRBJ2-1; 10 nucleotides agree with TRBD2. The V gene's germline CDR1 is MNHGY and CDR2 SAAAGT. The CDR3 runs 15 residues. CDR3 loop: CANSQTSGAYNKQFF. As DNA, the CDR3 is TGTGCCAACAGTCAAACTAGCGGGGCCTACAATAAGCAGTTCTTC.

J is TRBJ1-3 and V is TRBV14; TRBD1 matches 8 bases. With V trimmed by 3 bases and J by 8 bases, 9 bases remained unmatched. The CDR3 runs to 15 residues. CDR1 and CDR2 from the germline V gene are SGHDN and FVKESK. This chain's CDR3 is CASSHAGQGTHTIYF. The CDR3 coding sequence is TGTGCCAGCAGCCACGCAGGACAGGGCACGCACACCATATATTTT.

This rearrangement joins TRBV5-1 to TRBJ2-2; D gene unclear. There are 14 residues in the CDR3. Germline lookup yields CDR1 SGHRS and CDR2 YFSETQ. Trimming pared 4 bases from V and 0 bases from J, leaving 7 bases between. The CDR3 DNA reads as TGCGCCAGCAGCCCGGTTGCGAACACCGGGGAGCTGTTTTTT. Protein product: CASSPVANTGELFF.

The chain recombines TRBV1 with TRBJ1-2; TRBD1 was called by the table and not checked on the DNA. TRBV1 is a pseudogene. This CDR3 has 15 amino acids. The CDR3 nucleotides are TGCGCCAGCAGCCAAGAACGGCCAGGCCTTTATGGCTACACCTTC. Translated, it gives CASSQERPGLYGYTF.

This clone was counted between two and nine times. The V call is TRBV12-5, the J call TRBJ2-2, with 8 nucleotides matching TRBD1. There are 14 residues in the CDR3. Per germline, CDR1 LGHNT and CDR2 FRNRAP. Trimming cost V 5 bases and J 7 bases; bases outside gene matches: 6. The CDR3 region is CASGPDRGYGELFF. CDR3 sequence (DNA): TGTGCTAGTGGTCCCGACAGGGGTTACGGGGAGCTGTTTTTT.

This clone was detected only a few times. The V and J genes are TRBV6-1 and TRBJ2-7; possibly TRBD2 for D (5 bases). Trimming cost V 1 base and J 0 bases, with 13 bases left between them. The germline V gene encodes CDR1 MNHNS and CDR2 SASEGT. The CDR3 runs 16 residues. In DNA, the CDR3 is TGTGCCAGCAGTGAAGATGGGCGGGTATCCTCCTACGAGCAGTACTTC. The encoded protein is CASSEDGRVSSYEQYF.